Sequencing of this T cell receptor beta chain was carried out in a study of cytomegalovirus exposure and HLA in healthy donors. Points from the study as a whole: Later analysis associated a missense DCLRE1C variant with TCR beta V- and J-gene trimming. Later findings reportedly placed an Asian-associated ancestry cluster below the approximately 670-donor mean for N-insertions.

There are 16 residues in the CDR3. The V segment lost 1 base and the J segment 7 bases; nucleotides outside the gene matches: 10. Germline CDR1 and CDR2: LNHNV and YYDKDF (reference sequence). This clone is a singleton in its sample. The antigen is not known. The study ran its PCR with 60 Vbeta and 13 Jbeta primers. The data were produced by immunoSEQ multiplex PCR, yet TCRdb's version contains in-frame clones alone and is incomplete. The sample has around 120,000 clones; about 80% are singletons. The V gene is TRBV15, the J gene TRBJ1-2, with 9 bases that match TRBD1. This receptor was identified in a girl aged 2 to 10 in good health and CMV-seronegative. Material for sequencing was PBMCs. The CDR3 sequence: CATSRAGTGWSGGYTF. In DNA form, the CDR3 reads TGTGCCACCAGCAGAGCGGGGACAGGGTGGAGTGGTGGCTACACCTTC.